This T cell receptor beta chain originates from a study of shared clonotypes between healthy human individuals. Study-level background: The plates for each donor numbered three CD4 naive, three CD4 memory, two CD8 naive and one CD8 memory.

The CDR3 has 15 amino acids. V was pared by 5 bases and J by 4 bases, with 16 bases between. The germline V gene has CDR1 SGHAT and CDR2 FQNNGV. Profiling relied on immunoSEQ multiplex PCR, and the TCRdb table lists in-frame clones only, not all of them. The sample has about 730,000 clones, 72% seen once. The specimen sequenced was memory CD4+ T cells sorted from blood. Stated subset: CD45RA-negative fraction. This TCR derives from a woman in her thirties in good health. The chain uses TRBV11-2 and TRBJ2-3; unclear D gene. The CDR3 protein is CASSPNWDSADTQYF. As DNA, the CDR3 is TGTGCCAGCAGCCCCAATTGGGATAGTGCAGATACGCAGTATTTT.